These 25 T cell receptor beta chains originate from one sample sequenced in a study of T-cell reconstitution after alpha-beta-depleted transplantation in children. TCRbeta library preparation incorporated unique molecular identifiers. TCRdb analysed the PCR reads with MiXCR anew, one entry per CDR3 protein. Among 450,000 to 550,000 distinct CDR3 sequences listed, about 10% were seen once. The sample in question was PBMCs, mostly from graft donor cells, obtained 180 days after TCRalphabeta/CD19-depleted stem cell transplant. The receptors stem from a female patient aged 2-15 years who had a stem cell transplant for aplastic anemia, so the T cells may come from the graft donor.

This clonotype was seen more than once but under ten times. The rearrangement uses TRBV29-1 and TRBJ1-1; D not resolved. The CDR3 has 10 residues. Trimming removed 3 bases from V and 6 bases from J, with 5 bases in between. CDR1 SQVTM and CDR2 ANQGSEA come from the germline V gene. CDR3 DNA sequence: TGCAGCGTTGATTACGCTGAAGCTTTCTTT. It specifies CSVDYAEAFF.

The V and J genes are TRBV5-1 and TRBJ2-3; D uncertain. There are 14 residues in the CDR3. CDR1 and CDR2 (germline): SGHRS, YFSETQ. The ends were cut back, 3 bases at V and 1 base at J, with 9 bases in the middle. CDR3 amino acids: CASSWYVGTDTQYF. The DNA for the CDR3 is TGCGCCAGCAGCTGGTACGTTGGCACAGATACGCAGTATTTT.

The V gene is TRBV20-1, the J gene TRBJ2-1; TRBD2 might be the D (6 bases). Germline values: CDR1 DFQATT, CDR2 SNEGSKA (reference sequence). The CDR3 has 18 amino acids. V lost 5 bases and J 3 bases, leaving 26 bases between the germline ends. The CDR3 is CSALPVSSAPRLYNEQFF. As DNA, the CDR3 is TGCAGTGCTTTACCCGTTTCTAGCGCCCCTCGGCTCTACAATGAGCAGTTCTTC.

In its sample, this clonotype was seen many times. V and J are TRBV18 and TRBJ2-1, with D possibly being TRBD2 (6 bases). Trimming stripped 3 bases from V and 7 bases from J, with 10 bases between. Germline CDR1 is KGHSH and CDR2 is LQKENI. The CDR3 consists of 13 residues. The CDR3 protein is CASSPGLMNEQFF. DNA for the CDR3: TGTGCCAGCTCACCGGGACTCATGAATGAGCAGTTCTTC.

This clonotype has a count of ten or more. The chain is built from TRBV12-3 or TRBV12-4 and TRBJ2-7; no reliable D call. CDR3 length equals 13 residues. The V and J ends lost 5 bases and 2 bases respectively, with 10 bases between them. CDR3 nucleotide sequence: TGTGCCAGCAGTCTCGGACGGACCTACGAGCAGTACGTC. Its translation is CASSLGRTYEQYV.

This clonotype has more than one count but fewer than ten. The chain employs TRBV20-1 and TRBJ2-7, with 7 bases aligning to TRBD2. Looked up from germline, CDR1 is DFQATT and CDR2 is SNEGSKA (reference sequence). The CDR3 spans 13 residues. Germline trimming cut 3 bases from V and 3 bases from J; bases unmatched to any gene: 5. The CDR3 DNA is TGCAGTGCTAGCACCGGGACTAACTACGAGCAGTACTTC. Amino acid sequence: CSASTGTNYEQYF.

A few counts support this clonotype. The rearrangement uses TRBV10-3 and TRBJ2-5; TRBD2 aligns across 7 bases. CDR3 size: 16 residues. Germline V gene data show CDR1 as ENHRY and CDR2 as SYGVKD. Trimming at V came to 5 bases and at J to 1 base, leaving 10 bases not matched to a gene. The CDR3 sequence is CAISPGLGGVQETQYF. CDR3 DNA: TGTGCCATCAGTCCTGGACTGGGAGGGGTCCAAGAGACCCAGTACTTC.

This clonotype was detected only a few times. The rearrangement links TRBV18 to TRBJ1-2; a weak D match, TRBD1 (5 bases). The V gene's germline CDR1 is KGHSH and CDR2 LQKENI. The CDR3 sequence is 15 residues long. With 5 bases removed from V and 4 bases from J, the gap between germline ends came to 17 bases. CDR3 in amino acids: CASSGRGRLIYGYTF. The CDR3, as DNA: TGTGCCAGCTCAGGCCGGGGCCGTTTGATCTATGGCTACACCTTC.

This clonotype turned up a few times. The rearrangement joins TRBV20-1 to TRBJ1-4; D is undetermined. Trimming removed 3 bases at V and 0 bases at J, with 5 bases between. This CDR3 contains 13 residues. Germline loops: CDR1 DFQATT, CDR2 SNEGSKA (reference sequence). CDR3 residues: CSASSATNEKLFF. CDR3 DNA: TGCAGTGCTAGCAGTGCAACTAATGAAAAACTGTTTTTT.

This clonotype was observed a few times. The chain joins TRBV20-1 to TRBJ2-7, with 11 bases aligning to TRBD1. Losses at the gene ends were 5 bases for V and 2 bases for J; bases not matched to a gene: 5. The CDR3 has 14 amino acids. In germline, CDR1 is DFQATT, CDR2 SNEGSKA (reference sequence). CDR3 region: CSADGQGAPYEQYF. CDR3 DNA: TGCAGTGCTGATGGACAGGGGGCTCCCTACGAGCAGTACTTC.

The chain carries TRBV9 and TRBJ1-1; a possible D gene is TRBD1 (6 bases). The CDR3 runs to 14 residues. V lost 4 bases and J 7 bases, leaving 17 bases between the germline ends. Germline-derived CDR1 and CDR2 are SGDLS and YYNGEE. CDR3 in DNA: TGTGCCAGCAGCCCGTCTCAGGGGCCTAATGAAGCTTTCTTT. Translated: CASSPSQGPNEAFF.

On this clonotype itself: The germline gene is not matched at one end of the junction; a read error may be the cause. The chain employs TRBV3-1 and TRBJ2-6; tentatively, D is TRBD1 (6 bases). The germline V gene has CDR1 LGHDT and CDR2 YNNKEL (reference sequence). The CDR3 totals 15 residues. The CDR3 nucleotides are TGTGCCTGCAGCCAAAGGGGGTCTGGGGCCAACGTCCTGACTTTC. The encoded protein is CACSQRGSGANVLTF.

CDR3 residues: CASSQDRGLNQPQHF. CDR3 DNA: TGTGCCAGCAGCCAAGACAGGGGGCTTAATCAGCCCCAGCATTTT. The rearrangement joins TRBV3-1 to TRBJ1-5; 8 bases are shared with TRBD1. This CDR3 has 15 amino acids. Germline lookup yields CDR1 LGHDT and CDR2 YNNKEL (reference sequence). V lost 0 bases, J lost 4 bases, and 2 bases stayed unmatched.

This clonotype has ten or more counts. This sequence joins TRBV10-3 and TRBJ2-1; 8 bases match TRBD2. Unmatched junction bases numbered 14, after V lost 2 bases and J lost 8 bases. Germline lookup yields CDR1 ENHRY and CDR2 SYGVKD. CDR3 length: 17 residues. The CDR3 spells CAISESGGTRGGDEQFF. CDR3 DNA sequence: TGTGCCATCAGTGAGAGCGGCGGGACTAGGGGGGGCGATGAGCAGTTCTTC.

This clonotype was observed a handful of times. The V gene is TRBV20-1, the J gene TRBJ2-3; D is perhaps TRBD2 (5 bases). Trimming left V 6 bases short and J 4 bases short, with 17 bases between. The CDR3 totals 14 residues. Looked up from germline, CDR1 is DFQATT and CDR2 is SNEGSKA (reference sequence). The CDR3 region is CSASGLLLADTQYF. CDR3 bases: TGCAGTGCCTCTGGACTCCTCCTCGCAGATACGCAGTATTTT.

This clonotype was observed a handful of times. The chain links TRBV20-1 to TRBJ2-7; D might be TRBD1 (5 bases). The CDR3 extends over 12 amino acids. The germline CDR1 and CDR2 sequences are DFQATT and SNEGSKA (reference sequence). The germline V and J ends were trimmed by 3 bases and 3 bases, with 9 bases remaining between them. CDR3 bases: TGCAGTGCTAGCCCAGGGAACTACGAGCAGTACTTC. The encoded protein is CSASPGNYEQYF.

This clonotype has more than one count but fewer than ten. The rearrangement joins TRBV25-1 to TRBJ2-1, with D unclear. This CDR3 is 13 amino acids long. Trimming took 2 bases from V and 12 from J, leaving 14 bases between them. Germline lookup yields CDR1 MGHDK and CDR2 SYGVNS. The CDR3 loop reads CASSEEGRPGQFF. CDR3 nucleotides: TGTGCCAGCAGTGAAGAAGGACGGCCTGGGCAGTTCTTC.

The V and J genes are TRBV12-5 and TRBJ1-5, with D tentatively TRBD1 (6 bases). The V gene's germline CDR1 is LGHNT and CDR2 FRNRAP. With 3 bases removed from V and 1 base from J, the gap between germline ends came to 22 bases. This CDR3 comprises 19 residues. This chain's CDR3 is CASGFRDISPERSNQPQHF. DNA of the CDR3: TGTGCTAGTGGTTTCCGGGACATTTCACCGGAGCGGAGCAATCAGCCCCAGCATTTT.

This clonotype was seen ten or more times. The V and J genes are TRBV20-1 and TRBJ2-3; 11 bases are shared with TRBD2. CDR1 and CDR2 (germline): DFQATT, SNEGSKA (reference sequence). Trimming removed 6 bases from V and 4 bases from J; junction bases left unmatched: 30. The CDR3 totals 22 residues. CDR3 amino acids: CSADGTELTSGEGPGAADTQYF. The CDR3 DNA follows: TGCAGTGCGGATGGGACGGAGTTGACTAGCGGGGAAGGCCCGGGGGCCGCAGATACGCAGTATTTT.

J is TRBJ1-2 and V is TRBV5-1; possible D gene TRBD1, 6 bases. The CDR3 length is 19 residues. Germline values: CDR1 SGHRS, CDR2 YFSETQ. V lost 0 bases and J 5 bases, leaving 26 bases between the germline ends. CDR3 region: CASSLGVTDRRLGGYGYTF. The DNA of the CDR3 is TGCGCCAGCAGCTTGGGCGTCACGGACAGACGTCTAGGGGGTTATGGCTACACCTTC.

The CDR3 loop reads CASTQDVPYEQYF. In DNA form, the CDR3 reads TGTGCCAGCACCCAGGACGTCCCCTACGAGCAGTACTTC. The J gene is TRBJ2-7, the V gene TRBV28; D uncertain. The CDR3 is 13 amino acids. V lost 7 bases to trimming and J lost 2 bases, with 12 bases between them. Germline-derived CDR1 and CDR2 are MDHEN and SYDVKM.

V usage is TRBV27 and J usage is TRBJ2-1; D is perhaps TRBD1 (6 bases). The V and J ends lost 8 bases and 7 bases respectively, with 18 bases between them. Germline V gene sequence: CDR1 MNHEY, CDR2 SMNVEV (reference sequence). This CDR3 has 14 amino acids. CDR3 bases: TGTGCCAGCCATTTAGGTGGGGGCCTGAATGAGCAGTTCTTC. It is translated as CASHLGGGLNEQFF.

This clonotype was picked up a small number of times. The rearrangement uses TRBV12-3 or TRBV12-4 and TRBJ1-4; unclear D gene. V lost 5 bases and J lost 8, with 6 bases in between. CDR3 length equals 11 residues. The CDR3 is CASSRGEKLFF. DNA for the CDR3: TGTGCCAGCAGTCGGGGAGAAAAACTGTTTTTT.

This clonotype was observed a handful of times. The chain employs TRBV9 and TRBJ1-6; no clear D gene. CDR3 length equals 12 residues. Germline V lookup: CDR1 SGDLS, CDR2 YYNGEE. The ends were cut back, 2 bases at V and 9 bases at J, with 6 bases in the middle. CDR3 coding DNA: TGTGCCAGCAGCGTCAACTCTTCACCCCTCCACTTT. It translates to CASSVNSSPLHF.

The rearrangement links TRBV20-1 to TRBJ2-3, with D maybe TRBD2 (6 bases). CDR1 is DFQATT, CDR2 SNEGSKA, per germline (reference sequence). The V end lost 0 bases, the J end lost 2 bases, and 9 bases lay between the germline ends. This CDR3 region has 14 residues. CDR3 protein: CSAREGGSTDTQYF. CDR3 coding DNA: TGCAGTGCTAGAGAGGGGGGTTCCACAGATACGCAGTATTTT.